The TCR beta chain under discussion was sequenced for a study of T cells in Graves' hyperthyroidism and ophthalmopathy. RNA transcripts were the template for amplifying TCR beta CDR3 regions. When the TCR CDR3 underwent first-round RT-PCR, the HTBI primer set was used. TCRdb reanalysed the multiplex PCR reads using MiXCR and keeps one entry per CDR3 protein. The data hold about 260,000 distinct CDR3 sequences, with 20% to 25% observed a single time. This CDR3 region has 13 residues. The V and J ends lost 3 bases and 4 bases respectively, with 6 bases between them. This chain joins TRBV12-3 or TRBV12-4 and TRBJ2-2; D not certain. Sequenced input: blood. This TCR came from a man aged 40-55 years with Graves' hyperthyroidism that later progressed to Graves' ophthalmopathy. CDR3 amino acids: CASSFGSTGELFF. The DNA of the CDR3 is TGTGCCAGCAGTTTCGGGTCCACCGGGGAGCTGTTTTTT.